The source of this TCR beta chain is a study of blood T cell repertoires in COVID-19. In the study overall: COVID-19 samples, acute and convalescent, were from the United States, Italy and Spain. The analysed material was cDNA or gDNA that came from T cells, B-cell-depleted T cells, or PBMCs.

Under the authors' procedure: Estimated nucleated cell counts came from reference gene primer amplification. Assay: immunoSEQ multiplex PCR; the TCRdb copy retains only in-frame clones and omits some. Clone size and V and J calls were adopted from that table, with D and trimming inferred from the DNA. The table lists 95,000 to 130,000 clones, 90% of them singletons. The V end was cut by 0 bases, the J end by 4 bases, with 13 bases between. Germline V gene data show CDR1 as SGDLS and CDR2 as YYNGEE. The length of the CDR3 is 15 residues. The chain recombines TRBV9 with TRBJ1-1; a weak D match, TRBD1 (5 bases). Sequencing was carried out using peripheral blood. The clonotype was recovered from a human donor with active COVID-19. The donor label of this sample is uncertain. The CDR3 DNA reads TGTGCCAGCAGCGTAGAGACGATGGGGCGCACTGAAGCTTTCTTT. Translated, it gives CASSVETMGRTEAFF. Based on the CDR3 plus reference TRBV9 and TRBJ1-1, the full variable domain is DSGVTQTPKHLITATGQRVTLRCSPRSGDLSVYWYQQSLDQGLQFLIQYYNGEERAKGNILERFSAQQFPDLHSELNLSSLELGDSALYFCASSVETMGRTEAFFGQGTRLTVV.